This T cell receptor (beta chain) was found in a study of molecular identifiers for immune sequencing clone quantification. Sorting isolated naive CD8 T cells as CD8+CD4-CCR7+CD45RA+ events. In the case of this clonotype: The junction departs from the called germline gene at one end, perhaps through a read error.

The CDR3 loop spans 14 amino acids. Germline CDR1 and CDR2: DFQATT and SNEGSKA (reference sequence). TCRdb reprocessed the PCR reads with MiXCR, giving one entry per CDR3 protein. The table shows fewer than 350,000 distinct CDR3 sequences, with about 22% occurring only once. The receptor was derived from a human donor in good health. Some libraries in this study had Jurkat cell RNA spiked in. Sequencing was done on a sample of naive CD8+ T cells from blood, with Jurkat cell RNA spiked in. Subset described: FACS-sorted CD8+CD4-CCR7+CD45RA+ naive T cells. This chain links TRBV20-1 with TRBJ1-2; D is uncertain. The CDR3 nucleotides read TGCAGTGCTAGAGATGTAGACGGTGACTATGGCTGCACCTTC. This codes for CSARDVDGDYGCTF.